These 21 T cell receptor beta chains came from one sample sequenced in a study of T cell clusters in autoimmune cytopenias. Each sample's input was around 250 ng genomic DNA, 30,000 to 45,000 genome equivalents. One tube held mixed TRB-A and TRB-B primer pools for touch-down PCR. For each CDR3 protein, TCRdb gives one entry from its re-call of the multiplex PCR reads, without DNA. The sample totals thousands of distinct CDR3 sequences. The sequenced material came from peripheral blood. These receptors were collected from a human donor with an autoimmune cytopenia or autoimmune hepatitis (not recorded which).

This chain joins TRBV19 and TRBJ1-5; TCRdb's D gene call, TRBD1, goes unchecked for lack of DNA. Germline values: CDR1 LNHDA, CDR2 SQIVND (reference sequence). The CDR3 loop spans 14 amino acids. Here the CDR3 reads CASSLTETNQPQHF.

The CDR3 protein is CASGLPTYGYTF. V gene TRBV12-5 combines with J gene TRBJ1-2. CDR3 length: 12 amino acids. Germline CDR1 is LGHNT and CDR2 is FRNRAP.

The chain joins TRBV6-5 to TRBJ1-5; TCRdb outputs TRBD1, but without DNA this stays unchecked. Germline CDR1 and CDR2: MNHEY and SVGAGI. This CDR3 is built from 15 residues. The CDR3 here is CAISDRGGQDQPQHF.

The CDR3 is CSASGPGNKKETQYF. This chain uses TRBV20-1 with TRBJ2-5; TCRdb lists TRBD2, though no DNA is available to test this call. In germline, CDR1 is DFQATT, CDR2 SNEGSKA (reference sequence). The CDR3 has 15 amino acids.

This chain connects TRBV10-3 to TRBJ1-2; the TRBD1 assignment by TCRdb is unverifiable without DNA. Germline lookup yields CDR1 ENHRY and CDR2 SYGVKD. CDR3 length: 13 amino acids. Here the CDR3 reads CAISDGTGASYTF.

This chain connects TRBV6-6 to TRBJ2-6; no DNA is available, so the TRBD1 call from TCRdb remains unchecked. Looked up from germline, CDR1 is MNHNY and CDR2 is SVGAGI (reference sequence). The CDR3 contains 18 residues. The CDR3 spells CASSSNLRGRTGANVLTF.

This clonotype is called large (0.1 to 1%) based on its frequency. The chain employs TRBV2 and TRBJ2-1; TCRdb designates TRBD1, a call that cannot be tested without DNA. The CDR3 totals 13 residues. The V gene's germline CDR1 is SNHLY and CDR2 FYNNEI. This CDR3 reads CASSEYPGNEQFF. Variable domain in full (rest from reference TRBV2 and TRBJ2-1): EPEVTQTPSHQVTQMGQEVILRCVPISNHLYFYWYRQILGQKVEFLVSFYNNEISEKSEIFDDQFSVERPDGSNFTLKIRSTKLEDSAMYFCASSEYPGNEQFFGPGTRLTVL.

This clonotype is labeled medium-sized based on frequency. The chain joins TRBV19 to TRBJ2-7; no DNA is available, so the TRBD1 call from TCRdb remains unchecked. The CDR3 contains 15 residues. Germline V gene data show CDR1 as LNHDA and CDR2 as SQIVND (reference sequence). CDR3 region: CASSLTPDRDDEQYF.

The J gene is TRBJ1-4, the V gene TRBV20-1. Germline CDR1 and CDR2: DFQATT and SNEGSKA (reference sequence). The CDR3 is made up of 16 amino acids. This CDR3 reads CSAPSRGSATNEKLFF.

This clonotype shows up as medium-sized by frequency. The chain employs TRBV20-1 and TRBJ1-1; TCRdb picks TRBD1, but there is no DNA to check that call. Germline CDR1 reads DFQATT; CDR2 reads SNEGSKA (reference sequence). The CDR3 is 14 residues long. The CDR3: CSARAGTVAREAFF.

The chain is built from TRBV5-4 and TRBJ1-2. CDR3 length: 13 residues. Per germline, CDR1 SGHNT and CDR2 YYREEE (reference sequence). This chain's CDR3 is CASSLAGVHGYTF.

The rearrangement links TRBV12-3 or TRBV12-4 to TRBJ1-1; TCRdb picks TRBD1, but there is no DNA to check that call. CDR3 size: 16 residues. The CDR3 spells CASSPPARGLNTEAFF.

The CDR3 loop is CASSQDPSDEQYF. The gene calls are TRBV4-1 and TRBJ2-7. The CDR3 totals 13 residues. CDR1 is MGHRA and CDR2 is YSYEKL in the germline V gene.

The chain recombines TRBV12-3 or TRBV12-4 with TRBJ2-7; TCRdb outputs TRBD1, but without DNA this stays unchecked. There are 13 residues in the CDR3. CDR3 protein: CASRKGQGYEQYF.

This CDR3 is CASRLSGTSGRRDNEQFF. V is TRBV27 and J is TRBJ2-1; TCRdb picks TRBD2, but there is no DNA to check that call. This CDR3 contains 18 residues. From germline, CDR1 is MNHEY and CDR2 SMNVEV (reference sequence).

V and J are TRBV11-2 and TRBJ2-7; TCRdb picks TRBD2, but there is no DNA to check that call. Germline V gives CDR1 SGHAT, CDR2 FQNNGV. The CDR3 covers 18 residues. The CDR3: CASSSSRTSGSSGHEQYF.

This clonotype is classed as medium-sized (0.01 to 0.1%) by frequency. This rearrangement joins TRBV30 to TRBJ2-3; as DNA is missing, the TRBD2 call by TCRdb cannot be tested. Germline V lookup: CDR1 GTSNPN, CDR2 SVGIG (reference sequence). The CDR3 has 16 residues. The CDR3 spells CAWSDPGLAGTDTQYF.

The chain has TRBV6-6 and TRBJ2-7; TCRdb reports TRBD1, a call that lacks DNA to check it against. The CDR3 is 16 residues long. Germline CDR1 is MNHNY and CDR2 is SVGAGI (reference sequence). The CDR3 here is CASSYQQGAASYEQYF.

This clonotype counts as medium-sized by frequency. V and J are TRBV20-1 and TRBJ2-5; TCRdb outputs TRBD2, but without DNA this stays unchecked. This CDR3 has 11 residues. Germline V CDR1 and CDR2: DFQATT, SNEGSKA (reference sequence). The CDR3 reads CSLAGEETQYF.

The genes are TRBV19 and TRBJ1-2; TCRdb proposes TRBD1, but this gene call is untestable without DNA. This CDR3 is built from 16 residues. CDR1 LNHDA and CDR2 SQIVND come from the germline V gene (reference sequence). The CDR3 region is CASSIGDRGRGYGYTF. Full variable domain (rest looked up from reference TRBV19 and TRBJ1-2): DGGITQSPKYLFRKEGQNVTLSCEQNLNHDAMYWYRQDPGQGLRLIYYSQIVNDFQKGDIAEGYSVSREKKESFPLTVTSAQKNPTAFYLCASSIGDRGRGYGYTFGSGTRLTVV.

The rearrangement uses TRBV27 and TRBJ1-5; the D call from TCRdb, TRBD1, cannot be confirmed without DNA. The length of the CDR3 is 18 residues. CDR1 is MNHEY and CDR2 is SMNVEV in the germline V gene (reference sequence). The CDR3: CASSLSRRYGTGNQPQHF.